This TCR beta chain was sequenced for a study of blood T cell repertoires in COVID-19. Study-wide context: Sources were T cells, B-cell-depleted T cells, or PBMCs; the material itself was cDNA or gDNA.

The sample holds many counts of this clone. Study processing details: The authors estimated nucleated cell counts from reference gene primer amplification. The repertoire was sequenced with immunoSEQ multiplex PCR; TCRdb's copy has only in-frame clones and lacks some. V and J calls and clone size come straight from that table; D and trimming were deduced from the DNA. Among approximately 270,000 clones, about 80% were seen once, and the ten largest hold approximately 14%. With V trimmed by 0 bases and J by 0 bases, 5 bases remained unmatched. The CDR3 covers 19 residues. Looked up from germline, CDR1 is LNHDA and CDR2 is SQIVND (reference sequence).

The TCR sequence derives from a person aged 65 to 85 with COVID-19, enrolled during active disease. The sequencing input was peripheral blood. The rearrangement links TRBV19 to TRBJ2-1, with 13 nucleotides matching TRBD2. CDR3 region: CASSIESLAGGPSYNEQFF. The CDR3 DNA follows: TGTGCCAGTAGTATAGAGTCACTAGCGGGAGGGCCCTCCTACAATGAGCAGTTCTTC.